One and the same sample provided the 6 T cell receptor beta chains below, sequenced in a study of blood T cell repertoires in COVID-19. The repertoire was sequenced with immunoSEQ multiplex PCR; TCRdb's copy has only in-frame clones and lacks some. The sample includes about 100,000 clones, around 88% of them seen just once. The source material was peripheral blood. These receptors all come from a man aged 50-60 years with active or convalescent COVID-19.

The J gene is TRBJ2-1, the V gene TRBV10-3; 14 bases match TRBD2. Trimming removed 10 bases from V and 9 bases from J; junction bases left unmatched: 8. The CDR3 spans 14 residues. CDR1 is ENHRY and CDR2 is SYGVKD in the germline V gene. The CDR3 is CANGTSGRVIEQFF. DNA of the CDR3: TGTGCCAACGGGACTAGCGGGAGAGTAATTGAGCAGTTCTTC.

This chain joins TRBV7-2 and TRBJ1-2; D unresolved. In germline, CDR1 is SGHTA, CDR2 FQGNSA. V lost 5 bases, J lost 5 bases, and 9 bases lay in between. The CDR3 covers 12 residues. In DNA, the CDR3 is TGTGCCAGCAGCATAAGAGGGTATGGCTACACCTTC. This gives the protein CASSIRGYGYTF.

The table lists this clone with a count of one. The chain has TRBV19 and TRBJ2-7; 11 bases line up with TRBD2. The CDR3 runs 15 residues. V shed 3 bases and J 6 bases; nucleotides not matched to a gene: 7. Germline assignment: CDR1 LNHDA and CDR2 SQIVND (reference sequence). DNA for the CDR3: TGTGCCAGTAGTATTTTGTCTAGCGGGAGGCGCGAGCAGTACTTC. Its translation: CASSILSSGRREQYF. The variable domain in full, completed from reference TRBV19 and TRBJ2-7, reads DGGITQSPKYLFRKEGQNVTLSCEQNLNHDAMYWYRQDPGQGLRLIYYSQIVNDFQKGDIAEGYSVSREKKESFPLTVTSAQKNPTAFYLCASSILSSGRREQYFGPGTRLTVT.

The chain has TRBV23-1 and TRBJ2-7; D uncertain. TRBV23-1 is assigned to the ORF class and has an uncertain function. The CDR3 runs 16 residues. V was cut by 7 bases and J by 1 base, with 20 bases left in between. The CDR3: CASTPKTFTTSYEQYF. The CDR3 DNA sequence: TGCGCCAGCACCCCCAAGACTTTCACGACTTCCTACGAGCAGTACTTC.

V and J are TRBV3-1 (or the pseudogene TRBV3-2) and TRBJ2-7, with 8 bases aligning to TRBD2. V trimming: 1 base; J trimming: 12 bases; junction bases outside the gene matches: 8. Germline CDR1 reads LGHDT; CDR2 reads YNNKEL (reference sequence). This CDR3 is built from 13 residues. Here the CDR3 reads CASSQVGAGDLYF. The DNA of the CDR3 is TGTGCCAGCAGCCAAGTAGGAGCGGGAGACCTGTACTTC.

This chain uses TRBV27 with TRBJ2-3; 7 bases align to TRBD2. The CDR3 runs to 16 residues. Germline CDR1 is MNHEY and CDR2 is SMNVEV (reference sequence). V dropped 0 bases and J dropped 5; count of bases not matched to a gene: 8. The CDR3 loop reads CASSLSWRERLDTQYF. CDR3 sequence (DNA): TGTGCCAGCAGTTTATCGTGGCGGGAGCGACTAGATACGCAGTATTTT.